The 29 T cell receptor beta chains presented below share a single source sample, sequenced in a study of CD8+ T cells in alopecia areata. Sequencing used cDNA as its template, made by extracting RNA and reverse transcribing it. The data were produced by immunoSEQ multiplex PCR, yet TCRdb's version contains in-frame clones alone and is incomplete. The sample yields around 300,000 clones, without any singletons. The pooled cutaneous lymph node cells were sorted using several markers (CD4, CD8alpha, NKG2D, NKG2ACE and others). Sequencing was done on a sample of CD4+ T cells sorted from a lymph node. The origin of the receptors is a C3H/HeJ mouse with alopecia areata. As its MHC haplotype, the strain has H2-k.

This clone was counted a few times. Gene names refer to mouse genes. Coverage ceases 4 residues before the CDR3 finishes, and the germline J gene fills in the end. The sample contains more than one DNA sequence encoding this CDR3. The chain has TRBV13-2 and TRBJ2-7, with 11 bases matching TRBD1. This CDR3 has 15 amino acids. From germline, CDR1 is NNHNN and CDR2 SYGAGS (reference sequence). CDR3 DNA, as far as it was read: TGTGCCAGCGGTGATGCACGGGACAGGGGGTAT. It specifies CASGDARDRGY. The entire CDR3 reads CASGDARDRGYEQYF.

With respect to this clone: Mouse germline and gene names are used. The read terminates 4 residues ahead of where the CDR3 ends, so the germline J gene completes it. This chain joins TRBV13-1 and TRBJ2-7, with D possibly matching TRBD2 (5 bases). From germline, CDR1 is NSHNY and CDR2 SYGAGN. There are 12 residues in the CDR3. CDR3: CASSDGGDEQYF. The DNA read from the CDR3 is TGTGCCAGCAGTGATGGTGGGGAT.

In its sample, this clone was seen a few times. Each gene name is a mouse one. The read stops 4 residues short of the end of the CDR3; the missing end is completed from the germline J gene. The chain combines TRBV13-2 with TRBJ2-4; 10 bases align to TRBD1. CDR1 and CDR2 (germline): NNHNN, SYGAGS (reference sequence). V lost 1 base, J lost 0 bases, and 5 bases stayed unmatched. CDR3 size: 17 residues. CDR3 sequence reads: CASGDPRDRGSQNTLYF. The DNA read from the CDR3 is TGTGCCAGCGGTGATCCCAGGGACAGGGGAAGTCAAAAC.

For this clone: The gene names given are mouse names. The CDR3 end lies 4 residues beyond the end of the read and is filled in from the germline J gene. The J gene is TRBJ2-2, the V gene TRBV19; 7 nucleotides line up with TRBD1. The V gene end was trimmed by 2 bases and the J gene end by 3 bases; junction bases not matched to a gene: 1. The CDR3 is made up of 14 amino acids. Germline CDR1 reads FNHDT; CDR2 reads SITEND (reference sequence). CDR3 bases read: TGTGCCAGCAGTATGGGACAGTACACCGGG. Amino acids: CASSMGQYTG. The full CDR3 sequence reads CASSMGQYTGQLYF.

This clone appeared a few times. Gene names refer to mouse genes. The read gets to within 4 residues of the CDR3 end, and the germline J gene fills in the rest. V and J are TRBV1 and TRBJ2-7; 10 nucleotides agree with TRBD2. This CDR3 contains 15 residues. Germline V gene sequence: CDR1 NSQYPW, CDR2 LRSPGD (reference sequence). With V trimmed by 1 base and J by 2 bases, 2 bases remained unmatched. Incomplete CDR3 DNA: TGCACCTGCAGTGCAGGACTGGGGGGAACCTAT. Amino acid sequence: CTCSAGLGGTY. The whole CDR3 protein reads CTCSAGLGGTYEQYF.

This clone was detected only a few times. Gene names follow the mouse nomenclature. The sequenced fragment ends 3 residues before the CDR3 boundary, so the rest is inferred from the germline J gene. The rearrangement uses TRBV1 and TRBJ1-6; 9 bases line up with TRBD1. TRBJ1-6 is an open reading frame, and its role is uncertain. V shed 4 bases and J 2 bases; nucleotides not matched to a gene: 0. In germline, CDR1 is NSQYPW, CDR2 LRSPGD (reference sequence). This CDR3 has 15 residues. CDR3 protein: CTCSGTGAYNSPLYF. Incomplete CDR3 DNA: TGCACCTGCAGTGGGACAGGGGCCTATAATTCGCCC.

This clone was seen only a few times. The gene names given are mouse names. Read data end 4 residues before the CDR3 end; the end is taken from the germline J gene. Distinct nucleotide sequences in the sample also encode this CDR3. The rearrangement joins TRBV1 to TRBJ1-1; maybe TRBD1 (5 bases). Germline assignment: CDR1 NSQYPW and CDR2 LRSPGD (reference sequence). The CDR3 contains 14 residues. The CDR3 bases that were read are TGCACCTGCAGTGCAGGGGGTGGGGGGACA. This gives the protein CTCSAGGGGT. The full CDR3 protein reads CTCSAGGGGTEVFF.

This clone showed up just a few times. Germline and genes here are mouse. The DNA ends 4 residues before the CDR3 does, and the rest of the CDR3 is filled in from the germline J gene. V is TRBV31 and J is TRBJ2-3; D might be TRBD1 (6 bases). The V gene's germline CDR1 is GKSSPN and CDR2 SITVG. Trimming took off 0 bases at V and 1 base at J, with 11 bases between the two ends. The CDR3 extends over 15 amino acids. Partial CDR3 DNA: TGTGCCTGGAGTCTAGAACAGGGCGGTGCAGAA. Amino acid sequence: CAWSLEQGGAE. The complete CDR3 reads CAWSLEQGGAETLYF.

This clone was counted between two and nine times. Here the gene names and germline are mouse. The CDR3 goes on 4 residues after the read ends, and that part is filled in from the germline J gene. The rearrangement links TRBV1 to TRBJ2-5; 8 bases agree with TRBD1. This CDR3 spans 14 amino acids. CDR1 and CDR2 (germline): NSQYPW, LRSPGD (reference sequence). CDR3 DNA, as far as it was read: TGCACCTGCAGTGGTCCGGGACAGGAAGAC. Protein sequence: CTCSGPGQED. The full CDR3 is CTCSGPGQEDTQYF.

The sample holds a few counts of this clone. The gene names here belong to mouse. CDR3 residues: CASSLGQTSAETLYF. Partial CDR3 DNA: TGTGCTAGCAGCCTGGGACAAACTAGTGCAGAA. V usage is TRBV17 and J usage is TRBJ2-3; D perhaps matches TRBD1 (6 bases). The missing CDR3 end, 4 residues past where the read stops, is filled in from the germline J gene. Germline V gene lookup returns CDR1 MNHDT and CDR2 YYDKIL. The CDR3 length is 15 residues. V shed 6 bases and J shed 0 bases, with 13 bases lying between them. The whole variable domain, filled in from reference TRBV17 and TRBJ2-3, reads DTTVKQNPRYKLARVGKPVNLICSQTMNHDTMYWYQKKPNQAPKLLLFYYDKILNREADTFEKFQSSRPNNSFCSLYIGSAGLEYSAMYLCASSLGQTSAETLYFGSGTRLTVL.

With regard to this clone: These gene names are mouse names. The read halts 4 residues ahead of the CDR3 end, with the missing end drawn from the germline J gene. V and J are TRBV13-3 and TRBJ2-5, with D tentatively TRBD1 (5 bases). Trimming took off 3 bases at V and 2 bases at J, with 13 bases between the two ends. Germline-derived CDR1 and CDR2 are NNHDY and SYVADS. The CDR3 runs to 15 residues. CDR3: CASSVDDSPQDTQYF. Incomplete CDR3 DNA: TGTGCCAGCAGTGTCGACGACAGTCCCCAAGAC.

On this clone: Genes and germline come from the mouse. The read finishes 4 residues shy of the CDR3 end, and the germline J gene is used to complete it. The chain recombines TRBV17 with TRBJ2-5; the D gene is possibly TRBD2 (7 bases). The V gene's germline CDR1 is MNHDT and CDR2 YYDKIL. V lost 2 bases, J lost 1 base, and 10 bases lay in between. The length of the CDR3 is 15 residues. The DNA read from the CDR3 is TGTGCTAGCAGTAGATGGGGGGCTGACCAAGAC. Protein: CASSRWGADQD. The whole CDR3 is CASSRWGADQDTQYF.

Turning to this clone: Gene names and germline refer to mouse. The read gets to within 4 residues of the CDR3 end, and the germline J gene fills in the rest. Other DNA sequences in this specimen translate into the identical CDR3. V usage is TRBV13-1 and J usage is TRBJ2-5; D is perhaps TRBD1 (5 bases). CDR1 is NSHNY and CDR2 is SYGAGN in the germline V gene. The CDR3 is made up of 13 amino acids. The part of the CDR3 DNA that was read is TGTGCCAGCAGTGATCCAGGGAGGGAC. Translated: CASSDPGRD. The whole CDR3 protein reads CASSDPGRDTQYF.

Notes on this clone: The listed genes are named as in mouse. The observed sequence ends 4 residues before the CDR3 terminus, with the missing tail filled in from the germline J gene. V gene TRBV2 combines with J gene TRBJ2-2; 9 bases are shared with TRBD1. Germline CDR1 and CDR2: LGHNA and YSYQKL. The V and J ends lost 1 base and 4 bases, in that order; junction bases with no gene match: 4. CDR3 size: 16 residues. The CDR3 loop is CASSQGWTGVTGQLYF. Incomplete CDR3 DNA: TGTGCCAGCAGCCAAGGATGGACAGGGGTCACCGGG.

Regarding this clone: The listed genes are named as in mouse. The read falls 4 residues short of the CDR3 end, and the missing part is taken from the germline J gene. The chain combines TRBV19 with TRBJ2-2; D ambiguous. The CDR3 spans 14 residues. Trimming stripped 4 bases from V and 0 bases from J, with 7 bases between. The germline V gene has CDR1 FNHDT and CDR2 SITEND (reference sequence). The part of the CDR3 DNA that was read is TGTGCCAGCAGTCCTACACCAAACACCGGG. Its translation: CASSPTPNTG. The whole CDR3 is CASSPTPNTGQLYF.

Note on this clone: All gene names here are mouse names. This chain's CDR3 is CASSELHAEQFF. The sequenced part of the CDR3 DNA is TGTGCCAGCAGTGAACTCCATGCT. The gene calls are TRBV13-3 and TRBJ2-1; D uncertain. The read halts 4 residues ahead of the CDR3 end, with the missing end drawn from the germline J gene. Trimming pared 2 bases from V and 5 bases from J, leaving 5 bases between. CDR3 size: 12 residues. Germline CDR1 NNHDY, CDR2 SYVADS.

A note on this clone: The gene names given are mouse names. Partial CDR3 DNA: TGTGCCAGCGGTGTACTGGGGGGCTATGCT. Encoded protein: CASGVLGGYA. From start to end, the CDR3 is CASGVLGGYAEQFF. This chain links TRBV13-2 with TRBJ2-1; 9 bases map to TRBD2. The read finishes 4 residues shy of the CDR3 end, and the germline J gene is used to complete it. The CDR3 contains 14 residues. The germline V gene encodes CDR1 NNHNN and CDR2 SYGAGS (reference sequence). J gave up 3 bases and V 3 bases, and 1 base lay outside the gene matches.

The table lists this clone with a few counts. The germline and genes are mouse ones. The CDR3 extends 4 residues past the end of the read, so its final part is completed from the germline J gene. Other DNA sequences in this specimen translate into the identical CDR3. The chain links TRBV19 to TRBJ2-1; 9 bases match TRBD2. Germline V gene lookup returns CDR1 FNHDT and CDR2 SITEND (reference sequence). V was clipped by 2 bases and J by 5 bases; unmatched bases: 2. This CDR3 comprises 14 residues. CDR3 in amino acids: CASSIGGANAEQFF. The CDR3 bases that were read are TGTGCCAGCAGTATTGGGGGGGCGAATGCT.

Points on this clone: Gene names follow the mouse nomenclature. The CDR3 end is not reached by the read, which stops 4 residues before it; the germline J gene fills it in. The genes are TRBV19 and TRBJ2-1; TRBD2 matches at 12 bases. Germline CDR1 reads FNHDT; CDR2 reads SITEND (reference sequence). This CDR3 contains 15 residues. The J segment lost 5 bases and the V segment lost 7 bases, leaving 7 bases of the junction unmatched. The sequenced CDR3 bases are TGTGCCAGCGCCGGGACTGGGGGGAGGGATGCT. It codes for CASAGTGGRDA. The CDR3 as a whole reads CASAGTGGRDAEQFF.

About this clone itself: Gene names follow the mouse nomenclature. The CDR3 end lies 4 residues beyond the end of the read and is filled in from the germline J gene. This chain joins TRBV1 and TRBJ2-1, with 10 bases identical to TRBD2. CDR1 NSQYPW and CDR2 LRSPGD come from the germline V gene (reference sequence). The CDR3 has 16 amino acids. CDR3 DNA, as far as it was read: TGCACCTGCAGCGCCCGCTGGGGGGGCGCGAGGGCT. Amino acid sequence: CTCSARWGGARA. In full, the CDR3 is CTCSARWGGARAEQFF.

A word on this clone: Each gene name is a mouse one. The CDR3 goes on 4 residues after the read ends, and that part is filled in from the germline J gene. This sequence joins TRBV5 and TRBJ2-7, with 7 nucleotides matching TRBD1. Trimming removed 3 bases from V and 0 bases from J; junction bases left unmatched: 5. There are 15 residues in the CDR3. Germline CDR1 reads LGHNA; CDR2 reads YNLKQL (reference sequence). The sequenced CDR3 bases are TGTGCCAGCAGCCAGACCGGGACAGTCTCCTAT. Protein: CASSQTGTVSY. The entire CDR3 sequence reads CASSQTGTVSYEQYF.

With regard to this clone: The gene symbols are mouse symbols. The CDR3 end falls 4 residues outside the read, so it is completed with the germline J gene. Other DNA variants within this sample encode the same CDR3. The J gene is TRBJ2-5, the V gene TRBV19; TRBD2 matches at 10 bases. Germline V CDR1 and CDR2: FNHDT, SITEND (reference sequence). V dropped 1 base and J dropped 3; count of bases not matched to a gene: 5. CDR3 length equals 16 residues. The CDR3: CASSIRTGGPQDTQYF. The CDR3 bases that were read are TGTGCCAGCAGTATAAGGACTGGGGGACCTCAAGAC.

Note on this clone: Gene names are the mouse ones. The CDR3 is cut off 4 residues early in the read; its end comes from the germline J gene. The V gene is TRBV13-1, the J gene TRBJ2-2; D is possibly TRBD1 (5 bases). The CDR3 is made up of 13 amino acids. Germline loops: CDR1 NSHNY, CDR2 SYGAGN. Trimming stripped 6 bases from V and 1 base from J, with 7 bases between. The CDR3 reads CASNRRNTGQLYF. The part of the CDR3 DNA that was read is TGTGCCAGCAACAGGAGAAACACCGGG.

Details on this clone: The gene names here belong to mouse. The read ends 4 residues before the CDR3 terminus; that terminus is restored from the germline J gene. The chain employs TRBV13-3 and TRBJ2-3; perhaps TRBD1 as D (6 bases). The CDR3 loop spans 15 amino acids. Between the trimmed V and J ends, which lost 5 bases and 1 base, there was a span of 14 bases. Germline-derived CDR1 and CDR2 are NNHDY and SYVADS. The part of the CDR3 DNA that was read is TGTGCCAGCAGACGGACCAGGGGAGGTGCAGAA. It yields the protein CASRRTRGGAE. The whole CDR3 reads CASRRTRGGAETLYF.

This clone was observed a few times. Gene names follow the mouse nomenclature. The read comes to an end 4 residues before the CDR3 does, leaving the germline J gene to fill in the end. The chain joins TRBV13-1 to TRBJ2-1, with TRBD2 matching over 7 bases. Germline V gene data show CDR1 as NSHNY and CDR2 as SYGAGN. With V trimmed by 4 bases and J by 3 bases, 4 bases remained unmatched. This CDR3 has 14 amino acids. CDR3 sequence reads: CASSNLGVYAEQFF. The CDR3 bases that were read are TGTGCCAGCAGTAATCTGGGGGTCTATGCT.

This clone was observed a few times. Mouse germline and gene names are used. The CDR3 is cut off 4 residues early in the read; its end comes from the germline J gene. V gene TRBV19 combines with J gene TRBJ2-4, with D perhaps matching TRBD1 (5 bases). Germline V gene data show CDR1 as FNHDT and CDR2 as SITEND (reference sequence). This CDR3 region has 12 residues. The sequenced part of the CDR3 DNA is TGTGCCAGCAGTATCCCAGGGAAC. This gives the protein CASSIPGN. Given in full, the CDR3 is CASSIPGNTLYF.

Turning to this clone: Genes and germline come from the mouse. The sequenced CDR3 bases are TGTGCCAGCAGTTCTAGGTCGGACAATAGTGCAGAA. Translation gives CASSSRSDNSAE. The entire CDR3 is CASSSRSDNSAETLYF. This chain connects TRBV19 to TRBJ2-3; perhaps TRBD1 as D (5 bases). The CDR3 end lies 4 residues beyond the end of the read and is filled in from the germline J gene. This CDR3 has 16 residues. V was shortened by 4 bases and J by 0 bases, with 15 bases between the two germline ends. Germline V gives CDR1 FNHDT, CDR2 SITEND (reference sequence).

This clone appeared a few times. Gene names denote mouse genes. Read sequence stops 4 residues before the CDR3 end, and the germline J gene provides the missing end. V and J are TRBV5 and TRBJ2-4; D ambiguous. Germline CDR1 is LGHNA and CDR2 is YNLKQL (reference sequence). The CDR3 spans 14 residues. The V end lost 1 base, the J end lost 0 bases, and 5 bases lay between the germline ends. The CDR3 reads CASSQGGSQNTLYF. The DNA read from the CDR3 is TGTGCCAGCAGCCAAGGGGGTAGTCAAAAC.

On this clone itself: The gene symbols are mouse symbols. With the read ending 4 residues before the CDR3 end, the germline J gene is used to fill in that end. J is TRBJ1-2 and V is TRBV31, with 8 bases fitting TRBD1. CDR1 is GKSSPN and CDR2 is SITVG in the germline V gene. This CDR3 has 14 residues. V lost 1 base to trimming and J lost 2 bases; unmatched junction nucleotides: 3. The CDR3 loop reads CAWSPGGKNSDYTF. Partial CDR3 DNA: TGTGCCTGGAGTCCAGGGGGCAAGAACTCC.